A single T cell receptor beta chain is shown here with its context. Its antigen is unknown. Assay used: immunoSEQ multiplex PCR; TCRdb lists only in-frame clones, some missing. Seen here are approximately 60,000 clones, roughly nine tenths observed once, and the top ten hold 0.62%. The sample comes from a study of OX40 agonist ivuxolimab in advanced cancers. Study-level background: Every patient in dose escalation had hepatocellular carcinoma, melanoma, renal cell or head and neck cancer. Partial responses occurred in Three dose-escalation patients, one with hepatocellular carcinoma and two with cutaneous melanoma.

Study observations and caveats: Low normalized T-cell clonal expansion also characterized some of the nonresponders. Within 6 weeks, CD4+ and CD8+ blood T cells expanded clonally at 0.1 to 3.0 mg/kg.

With V trimmed by 3 bases and J by 3 bases, 15 bases remained unmatched. Germline V gives CDR1 LGHNT, CDR2 FRNRAP. The length of the CDR3 is 18 residues. The TCR was taken from an adult with an advanced solid tumor such as melanoma, head and neck, liver or kidney cancer. The chain joins TRBV12-5 to TRBJ2-7; 9 bases map to TRBD1. The material was CD4+ or CD8+ T cells sorted from blood, obtained in a trial of the OX40 agonist ivuxolimab. The CDR3 spells CASGLPPPSQGAIYEQYF. CDR3 nucleotides: TGTGCTAGTGGTTTACCCCCCCCCTCACAGGGGGCGATCTACGAGCAGTACTTC.